This T cell receptor (beta chain) was captured by sequencing in a study of CD8+CD57+ T cells in acquired aplastic anemia. On the study more broadly: Recorded DNA amounts for sorted CD4+ and CD8+ cells had an average of roughly 3.4 ug.

This clonotype showed up many times. The trim removed 6 bases at V and 6 bases at J, leaving 1 base unmatched. The length of the CDR3 is 12 residues. Germline CDR1 and CDR2: SNHLY and FYNNEI. TCR beta VDJ and CDR3 profiling used genomic DNA as template. TCRdb re-called the reads with MiXCR, one entry per CDR3 protein. Of approximately 99,000 distinct CDR3 sequences listed, approximately 49% are singletons. The source of this sequence is a human donor in good health, serving as a control. Sequenced input: sorted CD4+, CD8+, or CD8+CD57+ T cells (not recorded which) from PBMCs. This chain joins TRBV2 and TRBJ2-2; 7 nucleotides line up with TRBD1. The CDR3 region is CASRTGSGELFF. Here the CDR3 DNA reads TGTGCCAGCAGGACAGGGTCCGGGGAGCTGTTTTTT. The full variable domain, in which reference TRBV2 and TRBJ2-2 provide the parts outside the CDR3, is EPEVTQTPSHQVTQMGQEVILRCVPISNHLYFYWYRQILGQKVEFLVSFYNNEISEKSEIFDDQFSVERPDGSNFTLKIRSTKLEDSAMYFCASRTGSGELFFGEGSRLTVL.